This passage covers 20 T cell receptor beta chains from one sample sequenced in a study of T cell responses to AZD1222 COVID-19 vaccine. This table comes from immunoSEQ multiplex PCR, and its TCRdb copy is limited to in-frame clones, with some not included. This table has some 170,000 clones, around 94% appearing once. Specimen: peripheral blood, collected on day 0 of AZD1222 vaccination. The receptors stem from an adult in good health.

This chain links TRBV14 with TRBJ1-1; 8 bases match TRBD1. The CDR3 has 13 amino acids. Germline lookup yields CDR1 SGHDN and CDR2 FVKESK. The junction had 3 bases not matched to a gene; V was cut back by 5 bases and J by 4 bases. CDR3 bases: TGTGCCAGCAGCTCAACAGGGGGCACTGAAGCTTTCTTT. It specifies CASSSTGGTEAFF.

This clone is a singleton in its sample. The rearrangement uses TRBV4-2 and TRBJ2-5; D is perhaps TRBD1 or TRBD2 (6 bases each). V was trimmed by 4 bases and J by 2 bases, leaving 17 bases between them. The CDR3 spans 16 residues. The germline V gene has CDR1 LGHNA and CDR2 YNFKEQ. CDR3 in DNA: TGTGCCAGCAGCCTTATTTGGGGGGCTGAACAAGAGACCCAGTACTTC. Translation gives CASSLIWGAEQETQYF.

V and J are TRBV29-1 and TRBJ2-3; D call uncertain. CDR1 and CDR2 from the germline V gene are SQVTM and ANQGSEA. V dropped 6 bases and J dropped 0 bases, with 13 bases sitting between them. CDR3 length equals 14 residues. The CDR3 sequence is CSVRHYTSTDTQYF. The CDR3 DNA sequence: TGCAGCGTACGACATTATACTAGCACAGATACGCAGTATTTT.

The rearrangement uses TRBV19 and TRBJ2-7; 8 bases fit TRBD2. CDR3 size: 14 residues. V lost 1 base and J lost 5; bases outside the gene matches: 4. Looked up from germline, CDR1 is LNHDA and CDR2 is SQIVND (reference sequence). Here the CDR3 reads CASSIVSGGHEQYF. In DNA, the CDR3 is TGTGCCAGTAGTATAGTGTCGGGGGGGCACGAGCAGTACTTC.

The genes are TRBV14 and TRBJ1-5, with unresolved D. Trimming shortened V by 3 bases and J by 6 bases, and 18 bases separated the two germline ends. This CDR3 region has 16 residues. Germline V gives CDR1 SGHDN, CDR2 FVKESK. The CDR3 loop reads CASSHNPVGKSQPQHF. As DNA, the CDR3 is TGTGCCAGCAGCCACAACCCAGTCGGGAAGAGTCAGCCCCAGCATTTT.

The V call is TRBV7-9, the J call TRBJ2-2; 9 positions agree with TRBD2. The CDR3 extends over 14 amino acids. Looked up from germline, CDR1 is SEHNR and CDR2 is FQNEAQ (reference sequence). V was clipped by 8 bases and J by 5 bases; unmatched bases: 6. CDR3 bases: TGTGCCAGCCGAGCGGGAGGTGAGACCGGGGAGCTGTTTTTT. Translating it yields CASRAGGETGELFF.

This chain connects TRBV9 to TRBJ1-2, with D perhaps TRBD1 (6 bases). This CDR3 contains 15 residues. Germline V gives CDR1 SGDLS, CDR2 YYNGEE. V gave up 0 bases and J gave up 1 base, with 10 bases separating them. The CDR3 bases are TGTGCCAGCAGCGTAGCTACAGGGAGTAACTATGGCTACACCTTC. Amino acids: CASSVATGSNYGYTF.

The chain uses TRBV29-1 and TRBJ2-5; 11 bases agree with TRBD2. Germline V gives CDR1 SQVTM, CDR2 ANQGSEA. CDR3 length: 14 residues. The CDR3 spells CSGTSGPSGETQYF. The CDR3 DNA reads as TGCAGTGGGACTAGCGGTCCCTCCGGGGAGACCCAGTACTTC. Full variable domain (outside the CDR3, taken from reference TRBV29-1 and TRBJ2-5): SAVISQKPSRDICQRGTSLTIQCQVDSQVTMMFWYRQQPGQSLTLIATANQGSEATYESGFVIDKFPISRPNLTFSTLTVSNMSPEDSSIYLCSGTSGPSGETQYFGPGTRLLVL.

This chain links TRBV5-5 with TRBJ2-1; 10 nucleotides match TRBD2. The germline V gene encodes CDR1 SGHKS and CDR2 YYEKEE (reference sequence). The J segment lost 8 bases and the V segment lost 1 base, leaving 6 bases of the junction unmatched. The CDR3 is made up of 15 amino acids. CDR3: CASSLKREGPDEQFF. The CDR3 DNA sequence: TGTGCCAGCAGCTTGAAGCGGGAGGGCCCCGATGAGCAGTTCTTC.

The CDR3 DNA follows: TGTGCCAGCAGCTTAGGATCTGGAAACACCATATATTTT. It encodes CASSLGSGNTIYF. This chain uses TRBV7-6 with TRBJ1-3, with D unclear. Looked up from germline, CDR1 is SGHVS and CDR2 is FNYEAQ. The CDR3 spans 13 residues. V was shortened by 1 base and J by 1 base, with 2 bases between the two germline ends. The full variable domain, completed using reference TRBV7-6 and TRBJ1-3, is GAGVSQSPRYKVTKRGQDVALRCDPISGHVSLYWYRQALGQGPEFLTYFNYEAQQDKSGLPNDRFSAERPEGSISTLTIQRTEQRDSAMYRCASSLGSGNTIYFGEGSWLTVV.

This chain connects TRBV27 to TRBJ2-5; 7 nucleotides align to TRBD1. After removal of 5 bases from V and 5 bases from J, the junction contained 8 bases not matched to a gene. The CDR3 contains 14 residues. Per germline, CDR1 MNHEY and CDR2 SMNVEV (reference sequence). CDR3 in DNA: TGTGCCAGCAGTGTACAGGGGTTTGGGGAGACCCAGTACTTC. It codes for CASSVQGFGETQYF.

The V and J genes are TRBV6-5 and TRBJ2-2; D unclear. Trimming pared 1 base from V and 5 bases from J, leaving 2 bases between. Germline CDR1 and CDR2: MNHEY and SVGAGI. CDR3 length equals 12 residues. DNA for the CDR3: TGTGCCAGCAGTTACTTAACCGGGGAGCTGTTTTTT. It codes for CASSYLTGELFF.

The chain links TRBV6-5 to TRBJ2-7, with D perhaps TRBD1 (5 bases). Trimming took 8 bases from V and 5 from J, leaving 16 bases between them. The length of the CDR3 is 13 residues. CDR1 is MNHEY and CDR2 is SVGAGI in the germline V gene. CDR3 residues: CASQGSPGHEQYF. The CDR3 DNA reads TGTGCCAGCCAGGGCTCCCCCGGTCACGAGCAGTACTTC.

The J gene is TRBJ2-1, the V gene TRBV27; TRBD1 aligns across 9 bases. The CDR3 totals 14 residues. Germline assignment: CDR1 MNHEY and CDR2 SMNVEV (reference sequence). Losses at the gene ends were 2 bases for V and 7 bases for J; bases not matched to a gene: 3. The CDR3 reads CASSLGDRANEQFF. The CDR3 coding sequence is TGTGCCAGCAGTTTAGGGGACAGGGCAAATGAGCAGTTCTTC.

The J gene is TRBJ2-1, the V gene TRBV7-2; 10 bases are a match to TRBD2. Losses at the gene ends were 3 bases for V and 4 bases for J; bases not matched to a gene: 9. CDR1 and CDR2 from the germline V gene are SGHTA and FQGNSA. The CDR3 has 17 residues. CDR3 sequence: CASSFASGSAVYNEQFF. CDR3 sequence (DNA): TGTGCCAGCAGCTTCGCTAGCGGGAGTGCGGTTTACAATGAGCAGTTCTTC.

The V gene is TRBV13, the J gene TRBJ2-3, with D perhaps TRBD1 (5 bases). CDR1 is PRHDT, CDR2 FYEKMQ, per germline (reference sequence). Trimming took off 4 bases at V and 3 bases at J, with 14 bases between the two ends. This CDR3 region has 15 residues. The CDR3 DNA reads as TGTGCCAGCAGCTCCCAAGGGGCCGGGACAGATACGCAGTATTTT. The encoded protein is CASSSQGAGTDTQYF.

This chain links TRBV30 with TRBJ1-1; D remains unclear. Germline V gene lookup returns CDR1 GTSNPN and CDR2 SVGIG (reference sequence). The germline V and J ends were trimmed by 1 base and 3 bases, with 6 bases remaining between them. The CDR3 length is 12 residues. The CDR3: CAWSALDTEAFF. For the CDR3, the DNA is TGTGCCTGGAGTGCACTAGACACTGAAGCTTTCTTT.

In its sample, this clone was seen once. The gene calls are TRBV19 and TRBJ2-1, with 9 positions matching TRBD1. Germline assignment: CDR1 LNHDA and CDR2 SQIVND (reference sequence). V dropped 3 bases and J dropped 5; count of bases not matched to a gene: 11. The CDR3 is made up of 17 amino acids. This chain's CDR3 is CASSIAQGAGLDNEQFF. The CDR3 bases are TGTGCCAGTAGTATTGCACAGGGGGCAGGGTTGGACAATGAGCAGTTCTTC.

The chain uses TRBV5-1 and TRBJ2-5; TRBD1 aligns across 7 bases. The CDR3 covers 15 residues. CDR1 SGHRS and CDR2 YFSETQ come from the germline V gene. J lost 6 bases, V lost 2 bases, and 10 bases had no gene match. The CDR3 region is CASSFTTGTAKTQYF. The CDR3 region has the DNA TGCGCCAGCAGCTTTACCACTGGGACAGCAAAGACCCAGTACTTC.

The chain links TRBV7-9 to TRBJ1-1, with 8 bases that match TRBD1. There are 15 residues in the CDR3. J was trimmed by 4 bases and V by 4 bases; bases with no gene match: 8. Germline CDR1 SEHNR, CDR2 FQNEAQ (reference sequence). The CDR3 DNA reads as TGTGCCAGCAGCTCCCGGACAGGGATGAGCACTGAAGCTTTCTTT. Translating it yields CASSSRTGMSTEAFF.